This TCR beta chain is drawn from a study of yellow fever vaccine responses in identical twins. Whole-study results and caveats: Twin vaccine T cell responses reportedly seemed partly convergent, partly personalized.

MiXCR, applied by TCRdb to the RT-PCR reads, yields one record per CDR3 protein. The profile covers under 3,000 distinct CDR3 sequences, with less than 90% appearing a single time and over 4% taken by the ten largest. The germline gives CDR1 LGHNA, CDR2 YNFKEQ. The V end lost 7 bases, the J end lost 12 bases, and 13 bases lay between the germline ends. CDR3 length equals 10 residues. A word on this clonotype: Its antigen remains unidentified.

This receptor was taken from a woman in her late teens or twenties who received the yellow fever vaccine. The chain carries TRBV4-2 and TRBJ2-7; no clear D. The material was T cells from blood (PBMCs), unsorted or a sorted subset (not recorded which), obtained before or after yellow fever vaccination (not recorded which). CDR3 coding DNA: TGTGCCAGCACCACCGGGCAGACGTACTTC. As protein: CASTTGQTYF.